This passage covers 3 T cell receptor beta chains from one sample sequenced in a study of blood T cell repertoires in COVID-19. Assay used: immunoSEQ multiplex PCR; TCRdb lists only in-frame clones, some missing. The sample carries around 120,000 clones, approximately 82% recorded once. The material sequenced was peripheral blood. These receptors were obtained from a man between 65 and 85 years old with active or convalescent COVID-19.

The gene calls are TRBV6-6 and TRBJ2-3; 8 nucleotides match TRBD1. Germline CDR1 MNHNY, CDR2 SVGAGI (reference sequence). Trimming removed 7 bases from V and 4 bases from J; junction bases left unmatched: 7. The CDR3 is made up of 14 amino acids. For the CDR3, the DNA is TGTGCCAGCACCCAGGGGGCGAGCGCAGATACGCAGTATTTT. Translation: CASTQGASADTQYF.

In this sample, this clone turned up once. The CDR3 sequence is CASSLGTSFGLEQFF. CDR3 sequence (DNA): TGTGCCAGCAGCTTGGGGACTAGTTTCGGGCTTGAGCAGTTCTTC. The V gene is TRBV5-4, the J gene TRBJ2-1; 7 positions agree with TRBD2. There are 15 residues in the CDR3. CDR1 is SGHNT, CDR2 YYREEE, per germline (reference sequence). V shed 0 bases, J shed 9 bases, and the junction held 9 bases outside the gene matches.

The CDR3 loop reads CASSLEINYGYTF. DNA for the CDR3: TGTGCCAGCAGTTTAGAGATTAACTATGGCTACACCTTC. V is TRBV28 and J is TRBJ1-2; D is uncertain. Trimming stripped 2 bases from V and 1 base from J, with 5 bases between. The CDR3 totals 13 residues. Per germline, CDR1 MDHEN and CDR2 SYDVKM.